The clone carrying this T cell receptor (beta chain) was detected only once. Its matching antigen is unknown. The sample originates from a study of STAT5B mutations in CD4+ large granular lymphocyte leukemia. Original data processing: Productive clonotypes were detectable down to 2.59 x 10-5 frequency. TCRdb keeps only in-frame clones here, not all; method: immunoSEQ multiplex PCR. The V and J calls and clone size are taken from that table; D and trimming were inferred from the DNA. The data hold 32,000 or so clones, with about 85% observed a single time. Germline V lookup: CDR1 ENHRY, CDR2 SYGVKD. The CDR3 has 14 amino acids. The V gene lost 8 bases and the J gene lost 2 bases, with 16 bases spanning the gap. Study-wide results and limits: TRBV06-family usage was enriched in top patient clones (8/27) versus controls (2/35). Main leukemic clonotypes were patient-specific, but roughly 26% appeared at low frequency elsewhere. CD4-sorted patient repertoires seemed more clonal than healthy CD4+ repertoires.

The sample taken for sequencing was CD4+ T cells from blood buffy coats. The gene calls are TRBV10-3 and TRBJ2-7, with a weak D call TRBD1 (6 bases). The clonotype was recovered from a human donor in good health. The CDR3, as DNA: TGTGCCATCGGGGACCAACAGGGCACCTACGAGCAGTACTTC. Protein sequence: CAIGDQQGTYEQYF.